The 29 T cell receptor beta chains in this list originate from one sample, sequenced in a study of T-cell reconstitution after alpha-beta-depleted transplantation in children. The authors prepared the TCRbeta library with unique molecular identifiers. TCRdb itself ran the PCR reads through MiXCR, one entry per CDR3 protein. The sample records about 200,000 distinct CDR3 sequences, roughly 7.1% being singletons. This specimen was PBMCs, taken before TCRalphabeta/CD19-depleted stem cell transplant. These receptors came from a boy younger than 10 with acute lymphoblastic leukemia, due to receive a stem cell transplant.

This clonotype was recorded many times. This CDR3 reads CSVGAREAFF. CDR3 coding DNA: TGCAGCGTTGGGGCTCGTGAAGCTTTCTTT. The chain carries TRBV29-1 and TRBJ1-1; D gene unclear. This CDR3 is 10 amino acids long. The germline V and J ends were trimmed by 4 bases and 7 bases, with 7 bases remaining between them. Germline lookup yields CDR1 SQVTM and CDR2 ANQGSEA.

The chain employs TRBV28 and TRBJ1-6; D is unresolved. The ends were cut back, 3 bases at V and 10 bases at J, with 19 bases in the middle. Germline values: CDR1 MDHEN, CDR2 SYDVKM. This CDR3 contains 16 residues. This chain's CDR3 is CASSFMFGESNSPLHF. The CDR3 coding sequence is TGTGCCAGCAGTTTTATGTTTGGGGAGTCCAACTCACCCCTCCACTTT.

This sequence joins TRBV5-5 and TRBJ2-3; 11 nucleotides match TRBD2. The ends lost 3 bases at V and 1 base at J; junction bases unmatched: 7. The CDR3 has 17 residues. CDR1 SGHKS and CDR2 YYEKEE come from the germline V gene (reference sequence). The CDR3 is CASSCTGTSGRTDTQYF. CDR3 coding DNA: TGTGCCAGCAGCTGCACCGGGACTAGCGGACGCACAGATACGCAGTATTTT.

This clonotype occurred many times. The V call is TRBV29-1, the J call TRBJ2-1, with 16 bases matching TRBD2. CDR3 length: 18 amino acids. V dropped 5 bases and J dropped 7; count of bases not matched to a gene: 14. Germline V gene sequence: CDR1 SQVTM, CDR2 ANQGSEA. The CDR3 spells CSVPGLAGGPDMFNEQFF. The CDR3 bases are TGCAGCGTTCCGGGACTAGCGGGGGGGCCTGATATGTTTAATGAGCAGTTCTTC.

There are many counts of this clonotype. The genes are TRBV27 and TRBJ2-7; D uncertain. The CDR3 has 17 amino acids. Germline-derived CDR1 and CDR2 are MNHEY and SMNVEV (reference sequence). Between the trimmed V and J ends, which lost 8 bases and 3 bases, there was a span of 26 bases. The CDR3 loop is CASRHDGSGSTVYEQYF. DNA for the CDR3: TGTGCCAGCCGACACGACGGCTCAGGATCTACGGTCTACGAGCAGTACTTC.

This clonotype was seen many times. V is TRBV15 and J is TRBJ2-2; tentatively, D is TRBD1 (5 bases). V lost 6 bases, J lost 1 base, and 9 bases lay in between. This CDR3 is built from 14 residues. CDR1 LNHNV and CDR2 YYDKDF come from the germline V gene (reference sequence). The CDR3 sequence is CATSLGLNTGELFF. The CDR3 bases are TGTGCCACCAGTTTGGGGCTGAACACCGGGGAGCTGTTTTTT.

This clonotype has more than one count but fewer than ten. The chain uses TRBV29-1 and TRBJ1-2; D not resolved. Germline V gene data show CDR1 as SQVTM and CDR2 as ANQGSEA. This CDR3 spans 11 amino acids. Here the CDR3 reads CTAEEGGGYTF. The CDR3 DNA sequence: TGCACCGCTGAAGAGGGAGGTGGCTACACCTTC.

The chain joins TRBV7-8 to TRBJ2-1; 7 nucleotides line up with TRBD2. CDR3 length equals 14 residues. V was clipped by 4 bases and J by 5 bases; unmatched bases: 5. Germline CDR1 reads SGHVS; CDR2 reads FQNEAQ. The CDR3 sequence is CASSWTRVNNEQFF. CDR3 nucleotides: TGTGCCAGCAGCTGGACTAGGGTTAACAATGAGCAGTTCTTC.

This chain links TRBV6-2 or TRBV6-3 with TRBJ2-5; TRBD2 matches 14 bases. Trimming removed 6 bases from V and 5 bases from J; junction bases left unmatched: 11. This CDR3 region has 17 residues. The germline CDR1 and CDR2 sequences are MNHEY and SVGEGT. The CDR3 DNA reads as TGTGCCAGCAGCCCGCGGCGGGGACTAGCGGGGGTGGAGACCCAGTACTTC. Its protein is CASSPRRGLAGVETQYF.

In this sample, this clonotype turned up many times. V usage is TRBV6-1 and J usage is TRBJ2-7; 7 nucleotides agree with TRBD1. Trimming removed 8 bases from V and 2 bases from J; junction bases left unmatched: 6. Per germline, CDR1 MNHNS and CDR2 SASEGT. This CDR3 comprises 13 residues. DNA for the CDR3: TGTGCCAGCGGAAGGGACAGAACCTACGAGCAGTACTTC. The encoded protein is CASGRDRTYEQYF.

This clonotype was counted many times. The chain recombines TRBV13 with TRBJ1-1; D remains ambiguous. The CDR3 length is 13 residues. CDR1 is PRHDT, CDR2 FYEKMQ, per germline (reference sequence). Trimming took off 7 bases at V and 7 bases at J, with 16 bases between the two ends. The CDR3: CASTWQTEFEAFF. The CDR3 DNA reads as TGTGCCAGCACCTGGCAGACGGAATTTGAAGCTTTCTTT.

This clonotype was detected ten times or more. This chain uses TRBV7-2 with TRBJ1-5, with no clear D. The V gene lost 5 bases and the J gene lost 3 bases, with 11 bases spanning the gap. The CDR3 loop spans 14 amino acids. CDR1 and CDR2 from the germline V gene are SGHTA and FQGNSA. The CDR3 loop is CASSPVPVNQPQHF. The CDR3 coding sequence is TGTGCCAGCAGCCCGGTACCCGTCAATCAGCCCCAGCATTTT.

This rearrangement joins TRBV5-1 to TRBJ2-7; D might be TRBD1 or TRBD2, each matching 5 bases. Germline lookup yields CDR1 SGHRS and CDR2 YFSETQ. The CDR3 runs to 14 residues. Deletions cut 4 bases from V and 12 bases from J, with 23 bases between. CDR3 loop: CASSPAAMGVDSYF. The CDR3 region has the DNA TGCGCCAGCAGCCCAGCCGCCATGGGGGTCGATTCGTACTTC.

In this sample, this clonotype turned up many times. CDR3 residues: CASGDRMNTEAFF. The DNA of the CDR3 is TGCGCCAGCGGAGACAGGATGAACACTGAAGCTTTCTTT. The rearrangement uses TRBV5-1 and TRBJ1-1; tentatively, D is TRBD1 (6 bases). This CDR3 has 13 amino acids. The germline CDR1 and CDR2 sequences are SGHRS and YFSETQ. V lost 7 bases and J 0 bases, leaving 10 bases between the germline ends.

This clonotype was found a few times. CDR3 DNA: TGTGCCAGCAGCCAAGAAGGCAGCACCTACAATGAGCAGTTCTTC. Translated, it gives CASSQEGSTYNEQFF. The chain combines TRBV3-1 with TRBJ2-1; no clear D. The V end was cut by 0 bases, the J end by 2 bases, with 8 bases between. From germline, CDR1 is LGHDT and CDR2 YNNKEL (reference sequence). This CDR3 has 15 amino acids.

This clonotype was recorded at least ten times. This chain joins TRBV7-9 and TRBJ2-1, with D unclear. The germline V gene encodes CDR1 SEHNR and CDR2 FQNEAQ (reference sequence). The length of the CDR3 is 16 residues. Trimming left V 7 bases short and J 6 bases short, with 22 bases between. DNA of the CDR3: TGTGCCAGCACCCCGAACATAGCAACAAACCTCAATGAGCAGTTCTTC. As protein: CASTPNIATNLNEQFF.

This chain links TRBV28 with TRBJ2-7, with 8 bases fitting TRBD2. Germline loops: CDR1 MDHEN, CDR2 SYDVKM. This CDR3 is 17 amino acids long. The J segment lost 2 bases and the V segment lost 3 bases, leaving 12 bases of the junction unmatched. CDR3 nucleotide sequence: TGTGCCAGCAGTTTCGATCCCCTTTCGGGAGGGCCCTACGAGCAGTACTTC. Its protein is CASSFDPLSGGPYEQYF.

This clonotype was seen a few times. The genes are TRBV28 and TRBJ2-5; 10 positions match TRBD2. The junction had 4 bases not matched to a gene; V was cut back by 2 bases and J by 4 bases. This CDR3 region has 15 residues. Per the germline V gene, CDR1 is MDHEN and CDR2 is SYDVKM. This chain's CDR3 is CASSLPSGGLETQYF. CDR3 nucleotide sequence: TGTGCCAGCAGTTTACCTAGCGGGGGTTTAGAGACCCAGTACTTC.

There are many counts of this clonotype. J is TRBJ2-6 and V is TRBV6-5, with 12 bases that match TRBD1. Germline V lookup: CDR1 MNHEY, CDR2 SVGAGI. The V and J ends lost 6 bases and 3 bases, in that order; junction bases with no gene match: 12. The CDR3 totals 19 residues. Here the CDR3 DNA reads TGTGCCAGCAGGTACCATGGGACAGGGGGCGCCCTTGGGGCCAACGTCCTGACTTTC. Amino acids: CASRYHGTGGALGANVLTF.

This clonotype was observed many times. The chain joins TRBV27 to TRBJ2-3, with 8 bases fitting TRBD1. Per germline, CDR1 MNHEY and CDR2 SMNVEV (reference sequence). Trimming removed 5 bases from V and 10 bases from J; junction bases left unmatched: 17. The CDR3 is 16 residues long. The CDR3 spells CASSPTTGVHLWAQYF. The CDR3 DNA sequence: TGTGCCAGCAGTCCAACGACAGGGGTCCACCTTTGGGCGCAGTATTTT.

This clonotype was detected ten times or more. This chain connects TRBV28 to TRBJ1-2, with 7 bases identical to TRBD1. The CDR3 loop spans 15 amino acids. Looked up from germline, CDR1 is MDHEN and CDR2 is SYDVKM. J was trimmed by 2 bases and V by 8 bases; bases with no gene match: 11. For the CDR3, the DNA is TGTGCCAGCCGGGAAGGGGGCCGTACCAACTATGGCTACACCTTC. This codes for CASREGGRTNYGYTF.

V gene TRBV11-2 combines with J gene TRBJ1-4; no reliable D call. V was trimmed by 1 base and J by 7 bases, leaving 13 bases between them. The CDR3 totals 15 residues. The germline CDR1 and CDR2 sequences are SGHAT and FQNNGV. CDR3 residues: CASSLAPVGLEKLFF. The CDR3 DNA is TGTGCCAGCAGCTTAGCCCCGGTCGGGCTTGAAAAACTGTTTTTT.

This clonotype came up many times. The V call is TRBV5-1, the J call TRBJ2-7; D may correspond to TRBD1 or TRBD2 (7 bases each). Per the germline V gene, CDR1 is SGHRS and CDR2 is YFSETQ. V gave up 8 bases and J gave up 5 bases, with 20 bases separating them. This CDR3 comprises 14 residues. The DNA of the CDR3 is TGCGCCAGTCTCTGGGGGCCAGGGGGGGACGAGCAGTACTTC. Translating it yields CASLWGPGGDEQYF.

This clonotype was picked up many times. This sequence joins TRBV20-1 and TRBJ2-4; D ambiguous. Germline loops: CDR1 DFQATT, CDR2 SNEGSKA (reference sequence). The CDR3 totals 15 residues. The germline V and J ends were trimmed by 5 bases and 0 bases, with 14 bases remaining between them. The CDR3 region is CSAPPSELAKNIQYF. The CDR3, as DNA: TGCAGTGCTCCTCCCTCCGAATTAGCCAAAAACATTCAGTACTTC.

At least ten counts were recorded for this clonotype. The chain recombines TRBV13 with TRBJ2-2; D unclear. Trimming pared 1 base from V and 0 bases from J, leaving 3 bases between. The CDR3 covers 14 residues. Germline V gives CDR1 PRHDT, CDR2 FYEKMQ (reference sequence). CDR3 in amino acids: CASSLASNTGELFF. CDR3 sequence (DNA): TGTGCCAGCAGCTTAGCCTCGAACACCGGGGAGCTGTTTTTT.

This clonotype was counted between two and nine times. The rearrangement joins TRBV3-1 to TRBJ2-4, with TRBD2 matching over 9 bases. Unmatched junction bases numbered 12, after V lost 3 bases and J lost 6 bases. Germline V lookup: CDR1 LGHDT, CDR2 YNNKEL (reference sequence). This CDR3 has 17 residues. CDR3 bases: TGTGCCAGCAGCCACCGCCCCAGGACAGCGGGGGGAAACATTCAGTACTTC. It is translated as CASSHRPRTAGGNIQYF.

This clonotype has at least ten counts. V and J are TRBV12-3 or TRBV12-4 and TRBJ2-3, with D possibly TRBD2 on 7 matching bases. The CDR3 consists of 13 residues. V shed 5 bases and J shed 4 bases, with 10 bases lying between them. The CDR3 DNA reads TGTGCCAGCAGTGGGGGGGGCCCAGATACGCAGTATTTT. It codes for CASSGGGPDTQYF.

V and J are TRBV20-1 and TRBJ1-5; 7 bases fit TRBD1. The CDR3 extends over 16 amino acids. J gave up 3 bases and V 4 bases, and 12 bases lay outside the gene matches. The germline CDR1 and CDR2 sequences are DFQATT and SNEGSKA (reference sequence). This CDR3 is CSAMEPGQAHNQPQHF. The CDR3 bases are TGCAGTGCTATGGAGCCAGGACAGGCCCACAATCAGCCCCAGCATTTT.

This clonotype was recorded many times. V usage is TRBV20-1 and J usage is TRBJ2-7; 13 bases align to TRBD2. The CDR3 totals 13 residues. The trim removed 8 bases at V and 2 bases at J, leaving 3 bases unmatched. Germline CDR1 DFQATT, CDR2 SNEGSKA (reference sequence). CDR3: CSSGLAGAYEQYF. CDR3 nucleotides: TGCAGTTCCGGACTAGCGGGAGCCTACGAGCAGTACTTC.